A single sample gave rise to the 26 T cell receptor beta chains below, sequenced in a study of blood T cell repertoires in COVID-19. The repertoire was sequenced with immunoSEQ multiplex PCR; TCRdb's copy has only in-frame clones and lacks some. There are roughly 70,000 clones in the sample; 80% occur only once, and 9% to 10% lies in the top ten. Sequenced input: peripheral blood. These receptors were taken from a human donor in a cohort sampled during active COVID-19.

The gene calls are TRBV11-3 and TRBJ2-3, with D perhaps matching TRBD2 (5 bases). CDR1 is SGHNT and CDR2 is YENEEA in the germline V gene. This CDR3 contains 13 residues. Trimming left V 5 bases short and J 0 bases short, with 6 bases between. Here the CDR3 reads CASSRTSTDTQYF. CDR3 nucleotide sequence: TGTGCCAGCAGCCGGACTAGCACAGATACGCAGTATTTT.

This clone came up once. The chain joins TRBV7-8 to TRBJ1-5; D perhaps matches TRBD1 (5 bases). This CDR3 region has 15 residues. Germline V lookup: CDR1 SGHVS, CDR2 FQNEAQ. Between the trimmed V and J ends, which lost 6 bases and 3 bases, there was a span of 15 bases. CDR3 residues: CASSHTRDINQPQHF. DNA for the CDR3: TGTGCCAGCAGTCATACCAGGGATATCAATCAGCCCCAGCATTTT.

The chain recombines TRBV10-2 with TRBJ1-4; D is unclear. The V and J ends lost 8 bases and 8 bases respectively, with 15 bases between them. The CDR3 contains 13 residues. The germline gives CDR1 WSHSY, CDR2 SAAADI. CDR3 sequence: CASSIRGREKLFF. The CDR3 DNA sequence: TGCGCCAGCTCCATACGAGGCCGGGAAAAACTGTTTTTT.

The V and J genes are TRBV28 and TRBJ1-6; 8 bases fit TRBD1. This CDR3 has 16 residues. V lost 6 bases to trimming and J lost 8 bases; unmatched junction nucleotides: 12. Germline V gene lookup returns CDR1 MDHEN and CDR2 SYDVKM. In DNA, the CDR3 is TGTGCCAGCAGCTCCGGGACAGGCGGTATGGATTCACCCCTCCACTTT. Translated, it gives CASSSGTGGMDSPLHF. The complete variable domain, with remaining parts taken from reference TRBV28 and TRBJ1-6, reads DVKVTQSSRYLVKRTGEKVFLECVQDMDHENMFWYRQDPGLGLRLIYFSYDVKMKEKGDIPEGYSVSREKKERFSLILESASTNQTSMYLCASSSGTGGMDSPLHFGNGTRLTVT.

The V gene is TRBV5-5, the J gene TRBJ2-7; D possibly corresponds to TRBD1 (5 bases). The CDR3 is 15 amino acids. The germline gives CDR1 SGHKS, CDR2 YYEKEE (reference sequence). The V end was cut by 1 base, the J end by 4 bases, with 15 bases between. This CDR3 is CASSLSEGVGYEQYF. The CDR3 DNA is TGTGCCAGCAGCTTGTCCGAAGGGGTTGGATACGAGCAGTACTTC. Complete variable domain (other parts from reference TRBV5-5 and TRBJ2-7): DAGVTQSPTHLIKTRGQQVTLRCSPISGHKSVSWYQQVLGQGPQFIFQYYEKEERGRGNFPDRFSARQFPNYSSELNVNALLLGDSALYLCASSLSEGVGYEQYFGPGTRLTVT.

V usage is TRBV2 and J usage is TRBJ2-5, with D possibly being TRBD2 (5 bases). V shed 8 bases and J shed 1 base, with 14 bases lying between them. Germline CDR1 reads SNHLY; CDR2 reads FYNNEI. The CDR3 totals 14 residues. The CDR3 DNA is TGTGCCAGCGGTAGAGGGAACAGCCAAGAGACCCAGTACTTC. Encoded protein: CASGRGNSQETQYF.

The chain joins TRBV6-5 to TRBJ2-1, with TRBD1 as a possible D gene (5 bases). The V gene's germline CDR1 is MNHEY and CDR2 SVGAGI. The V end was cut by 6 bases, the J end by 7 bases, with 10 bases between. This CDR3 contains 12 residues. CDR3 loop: CASRGPGNEQFF. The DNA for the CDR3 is TGTGCCAGCAGGGGTCCAGGGAATGAGCAGTTCTTC.

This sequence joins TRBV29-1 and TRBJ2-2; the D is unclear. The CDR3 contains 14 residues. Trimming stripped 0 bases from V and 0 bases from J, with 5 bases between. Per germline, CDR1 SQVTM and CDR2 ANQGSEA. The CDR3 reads CSVEDYSNTGELFF. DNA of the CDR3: TGCAGCGTTGAAGACTACTCGAACACCGGGGAGCTGTTTTTT.

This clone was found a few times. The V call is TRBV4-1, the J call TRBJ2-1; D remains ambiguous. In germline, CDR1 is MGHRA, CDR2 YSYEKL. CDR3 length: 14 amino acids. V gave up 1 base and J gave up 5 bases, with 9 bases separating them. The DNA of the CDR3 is TGCGCCAGCAGCCAAGTTTTCGGTGACAATGAGCAGTTCTTC. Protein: CASSQVFGDNEQFF.

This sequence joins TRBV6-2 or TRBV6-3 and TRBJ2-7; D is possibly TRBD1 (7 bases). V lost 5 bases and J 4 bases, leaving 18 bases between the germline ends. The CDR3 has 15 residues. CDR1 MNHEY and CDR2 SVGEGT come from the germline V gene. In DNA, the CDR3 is TGTGCCAGCAGTCCCGGGCGGGACAGAGATTACGAGCAGTACTTC. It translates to CASSPGRDRDYEQYF.

The CDR3 region has the DNA TGTGCCAGCACCCCCCTTCGGGAGATGAACACTGAAGCTTTCTTT. Residues: CASTPLREMNTEAFF. V gene TRBV6-2 or TRBV6-3 combines with J gene TRBJ1-1; D is unresolved. This CDR3 is 15 amino acids long. The V end was cut by 7 bases, the J end by 0 bases, with 15 bases between. Germline V gene data show CDR1 as MNHEY and CDR2 as SVGEGT.

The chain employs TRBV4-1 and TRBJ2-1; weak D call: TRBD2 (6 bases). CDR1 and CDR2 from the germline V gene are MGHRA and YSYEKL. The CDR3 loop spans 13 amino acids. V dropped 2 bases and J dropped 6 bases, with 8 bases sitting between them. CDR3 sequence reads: CASSQYGSNEQFF. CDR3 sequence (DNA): TGCGCCAGCAGCCAATACGGGAGCAATGAGCAGTTCTTC.

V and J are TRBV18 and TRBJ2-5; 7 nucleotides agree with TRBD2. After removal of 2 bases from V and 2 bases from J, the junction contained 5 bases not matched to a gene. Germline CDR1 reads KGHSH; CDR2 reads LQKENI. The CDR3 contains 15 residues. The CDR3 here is CASSPAGVLQETQYF. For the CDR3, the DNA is TGTGCCAGCTCACCAGCGGGGGTCCTGCAAGAGACCCAGTACTTC.

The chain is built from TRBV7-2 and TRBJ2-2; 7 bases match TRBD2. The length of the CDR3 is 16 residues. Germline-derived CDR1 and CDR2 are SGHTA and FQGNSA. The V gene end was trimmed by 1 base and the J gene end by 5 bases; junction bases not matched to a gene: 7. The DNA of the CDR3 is TGTGCCAGCAGCTTAGAATCCCGGGGAGGGACCGGGGAGCTGTTTTTT. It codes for CASSLESRGGTGELFF.

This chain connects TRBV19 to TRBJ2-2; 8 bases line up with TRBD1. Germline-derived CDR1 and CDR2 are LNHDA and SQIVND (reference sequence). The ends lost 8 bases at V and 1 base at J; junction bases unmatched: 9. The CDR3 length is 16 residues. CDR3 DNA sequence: TGTGCCAGTCGACCCCCCGGGACAGGGAACACCGGGGAGCTGTTTTTT. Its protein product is CASRPPGTGNTGELFF.

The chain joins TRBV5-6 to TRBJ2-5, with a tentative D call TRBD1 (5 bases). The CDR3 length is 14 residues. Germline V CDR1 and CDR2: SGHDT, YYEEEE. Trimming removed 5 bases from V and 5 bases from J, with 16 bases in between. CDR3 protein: CASRVWYRSETQYF. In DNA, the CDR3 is TGTGCCAGCAGGGTGTGGTACAGGTCGGAGACCCAGTACTTC.

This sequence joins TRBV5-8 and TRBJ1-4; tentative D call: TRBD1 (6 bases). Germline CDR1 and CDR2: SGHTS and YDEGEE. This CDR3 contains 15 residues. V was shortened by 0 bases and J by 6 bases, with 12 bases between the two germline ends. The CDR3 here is CASSLGRGRDEKLFF. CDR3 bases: TGTGCCAGCAGCTTGGGGCGGGGGCGCGATGAAAAACTGTTTTTT.

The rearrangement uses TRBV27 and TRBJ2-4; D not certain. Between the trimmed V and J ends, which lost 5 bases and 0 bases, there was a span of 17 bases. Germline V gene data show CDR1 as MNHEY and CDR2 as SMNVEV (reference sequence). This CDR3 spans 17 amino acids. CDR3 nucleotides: TGTGCCAGCAGTCAAACCAGGCCTGATCTAGCCAAAAACATTCAGTACTTC. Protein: CASSQTRPDLAKNIQYF.

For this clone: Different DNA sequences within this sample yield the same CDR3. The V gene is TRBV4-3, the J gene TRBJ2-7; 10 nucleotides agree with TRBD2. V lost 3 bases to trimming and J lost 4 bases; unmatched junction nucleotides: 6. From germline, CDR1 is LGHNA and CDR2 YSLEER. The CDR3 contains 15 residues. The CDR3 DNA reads TGCGCCAGCAGCCAGGGCCTAGCGGGAGTATACGAGCAGTACTTC. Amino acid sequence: CASSQGLAGVYEQYF.

The CDR3 bases are TGCGCCAGCAGCTTGGACAGTAATTCACCCCTCCACTTT. Protein product: CASSLDSNSPLHF. This chain links TRBV5-1 with TRBJ1-6; D is undetermined. This CDR3 has 13 amino acids. Trimming shortened V by 0 bases and J by 6 bases, and 4 bases separated the two germline ends. Germline V CDR1 and CDR2: SGHRS, YFSETQ.

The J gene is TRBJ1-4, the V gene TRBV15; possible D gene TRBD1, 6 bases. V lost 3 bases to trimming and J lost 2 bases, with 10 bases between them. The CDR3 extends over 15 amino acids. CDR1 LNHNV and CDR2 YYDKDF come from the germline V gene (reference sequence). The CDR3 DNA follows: TGTGCCACCAGCAGGAGGGGGACGACTAATGAAAAACTGTTTTTT. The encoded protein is CATSRRGTTNEKLFF.

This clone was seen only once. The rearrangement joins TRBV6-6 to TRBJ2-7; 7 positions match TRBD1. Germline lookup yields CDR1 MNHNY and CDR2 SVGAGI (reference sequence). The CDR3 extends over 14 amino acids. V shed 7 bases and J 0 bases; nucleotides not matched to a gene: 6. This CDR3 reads CASKIDRASYEQYF. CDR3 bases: TGTGCCAGCAAAATAGACAGGGCCTCCTACGAGCAGTACTTC.

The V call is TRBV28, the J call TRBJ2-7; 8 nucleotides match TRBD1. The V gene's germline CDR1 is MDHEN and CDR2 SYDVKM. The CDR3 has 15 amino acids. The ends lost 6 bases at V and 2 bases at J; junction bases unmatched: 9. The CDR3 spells CASSLGRGPPYEQYF. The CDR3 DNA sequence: TGTGCCAGCAGCCTAGGCAGGGGGCCTCCCTACGAGCAGTACTTC.

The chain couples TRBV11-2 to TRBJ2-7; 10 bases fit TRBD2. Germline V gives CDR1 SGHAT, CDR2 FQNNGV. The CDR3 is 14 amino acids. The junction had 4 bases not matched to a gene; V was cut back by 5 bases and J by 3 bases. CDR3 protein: CASSRTSGHYEQYF. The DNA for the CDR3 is TGTGCCAGCAGCCGGACTAGCGGCCACTACGAGCAGTACTTC.

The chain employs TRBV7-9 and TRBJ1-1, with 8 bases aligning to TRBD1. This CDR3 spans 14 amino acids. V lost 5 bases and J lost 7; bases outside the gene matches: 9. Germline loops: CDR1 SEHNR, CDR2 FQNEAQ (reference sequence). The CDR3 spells CASSHSTGASEAFF. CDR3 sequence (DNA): TGTGCCAGCAGCCATTCGACAGGGGCTAGTGAAGCTTTCTTT.

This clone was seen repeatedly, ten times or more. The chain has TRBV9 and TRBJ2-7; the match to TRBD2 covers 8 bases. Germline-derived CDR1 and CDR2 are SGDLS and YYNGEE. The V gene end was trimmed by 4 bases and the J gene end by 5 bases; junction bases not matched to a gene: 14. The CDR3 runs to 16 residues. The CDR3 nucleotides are TGTGCCAGCAGCCCTCCGATTGTGAGCGGGAGAGACGAGCAGTACTTC. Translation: CASSPPIVSGRDEQYF.